Shown below are 24 T cell receptor beta chains from a single sample sequenced in a study of blood T cell repertoires in COVID-19 (TCRdb year 2020). Library prep was done by the immunoSEQ multiplex PCR assay. The table was pulled from immuneACCESS by TCRdb, which kept in-frame rearrangements only. Such tables lose some clones; where checked, under half of the loss comes from unresolved V genes, and the rest has no known cause. The sample data list tens of thousands of clones, and roughly nine tenths of these were observed just once. The ten largest clones represent roughly 1.3% of the sample. The specimen sequenced was peripheral blood. These receptors all come from a man aged 55-75 years with acute or convalescent COVID-19.

This clone was recorded once. The rearrangement uses TRBV28 and TRBJ1-6; D uncertain. The V gene's germline CDR1 is MDHEN and CDR2 SYDVKM. V was trimmed by 10 bases and J by 6 bases, leaving 7 bases between them. The CDR3 totals 11 residues. The CDR3 sequence: CATEGNSPLHF. The CDR3 DNA reads as TGTGCCACCGAGGGTAATTCACCCCTCCACTTT.

This chain joins TRBV6-5 and TRBJ2-4; 8 bases are shared with TRBD1. Germline-derived CDR1 and CDR2 are MNHEY and SVGAGI. This CDR3 region has 13 residues. After removal of 6 bases from V and 7 bases from J, the junction contained 5 bases not matched to a gene. In nucleotides, the CDR3 is TGTGCCAGCAGCGACAGGGGAACGAACATTCAGTACTTC. Protein product: CASSDRGTNIQYF.

The sample holds one count of this clone. The rearrangement joins TRBV3-1 (or the pseudogene TRBV3-2) to TRBJ1-1; D call uncertain. There are 14 residues in the CDR3. Germline CDR1 is LGHDT and CDR2 is YNNKEL (reference sequence). V lost 0 bases, J lost 4 bases, and 9 bases lay in between. The chain's CDR3 is CASSQDARSTEAFF. The CDR3 DNA is TGTGCCAGCAGCCAAGACGCGCGTAGCACTGAAGCTTTCTTT.

This clone was detected only a few times. V and J are TRBV6-2 or TRBV6-3 and TRBJ2-6; D is ambiguous. This CDR3 is 15 amino acids long. V was shortened by 1 base and J by 4 bases, with 8 bases between the two germline ends. In germline, CDR1 is MNHEY, CDR2 SVGEGT. In DNA, the CDR3 is TGTGCCAGCAGTTACTTAGCAGCCGGGGCCAACGTCCTGACTTTC. This sequence encodes CASSYLAAGANVLTF.

This sequence joins TRBV10-3 and TRBJ1-6, with a tentative D call TRBD1 (6 bases). Trimming left V 9 bases short and J 5 bases short, with 11 bases between. Germline CDR1 reads ENHRY; CDR2 reads SYGVKD. CDR3 length: 13 amino acids. In nucleotides, the CDR3 is TGTGCCATAACAGGGTCGGATAATTCACCCCTCCACTTT. This encodes CAITGSDNSPLHF.

This clone was recorded once. V and J are TRBV5-1 and TRBJ1-2, with unresolved D. Germline V gene lookup returns CDR1 SGHRS and CDR2 YFSETQ. There are 15 residues in the CDR3. The V and J ends lost 2 bases and 0 bases respectively, with 11 bases between them. The CDR3 loop is CASSLPGSPNYGYTF. The CDR3 DNA is TGCGCCAGCAGCTTACCGGGGTCGCCTAACTATGGCTACACCTTC.

The V gene is TRBV25-1, the J gene TRBJ1-6; TRBD1 matches 10 bases. The CDR3 is made up of 17 amino acids. Germline V gene lookup returns CDR1 MGHDK and CDR2 SYGVNS. J was trimmed by 5 bases and V by 6 bases; bases with no gene match: 10. CDR3 in amino acids: CASRSPGQGLHNSPLHF. The CDR3 nucleotides read TGTGCCAGCAGGAGCCCGGGACAGGGGCTCCATAATTCACCCCTCCACTTT.

This chain links TRBV5-4 with TRBJ2-7, with 7 positions matching TRBD1. CDR1 SGHNT and CDR2 YYREEE come from the germline V gene (reference sequence). The CDR3 length is 15 residues. V lost 1 base and J lost 0; bases outside the gene matches: 4. CDR3 sequence (DNA): TGTGCCAGCAGCTTGAACAGGGGTACCTCCTACGAGCAGTACTTC. This encodes CASSLNRGTSYEQYF.

The chain is built from TRBV30 and TRBJ2-1, with 8 bases matching TRBD2. V gave up 5 bases and J gave up 5 bases; unmatched junction bases: 8. There are 14 residues in the CDR3. Germline CDR1 GTSNPN, CDR2 SVGIG (reference sequence). CDR3 residues: CAWGTSRYNNEQFF. CDR3 bases: TGTGCCTGGGGGACTAGTAGGTACAACAATGAGCAGTTCTTC.

This chain connects TRBV5-4 to TRBJ1-2, with a weak D call TRBD1 (6 bases). The V gene lost 5 bases and the J gene lost 2 bases, with 10 bases spanning the gap. Germline CDR1 SGHNT, CDR2 YYREEE (reference sequence). This CDR3 comprises 13 residues. DNA of the CDR3: TGTGCCAGCAGACCTACAGGGAACTATGGCTACACCTTC. Its translation: CASRPTGNYGYTF. Looking up the rest from reference TRBV5-4 and TRBJ1-2 gives the full variable domain: ETGVTQSPTHLIKTRGQQVTLRCSSQSGHNTVSWYQQALGQGPQFIFQYYREEENGRGNFPPRFSGLQFPNYSSELNVNALELDDSALYLCASRPTGNYGYTFGSGTRLTVV.

This clone was observed a single time. This sequence joins TRBV6-6 and TRBJ1-6, with D unclear. The CDR3 totals 13 residues. The V gene lost 4 bases and the J gene lost 6 bases, with 7 bases spanning the gap. CDR1 and CDR2 from the germline V gene are MNHNY and SVGAGI (reference sequence). CDR3 in amino acids: CASSSTINSPLHF. Written as DNA, the CDR3 is TGTGCCAGCAGTTCCACTATTAATTCACCCCTCCACTTT.

The chain joins TRBV7-2 to TRBJ1-1; 8 nucleotides match TRBD1. The CDR3 length is 15 residues. Germline V lookup: CDR1 SGHTA, CDR2 FQGNSA. After removal of 1 base from V and 8 bases from J, the junction contained 9 bases not matched to a gene. The CDR3, as DNA: TGTGCCAGCAGCTTAGACTCCAGGCGGGACAGGGAAGCTTTCTTT. Protein: CASSLDSRRDREAFF.

The chain combines TRBV5-4 with TRBJ2-1; the D gene is possibly TRBD1 (6 bases). Trimming stripped 1 base from V and 6 bases from J, with 11 bases between. CDR1 is SGHNT, CDR2 YYREEE, per germline (reference sequence). The CDR3 runs 14 residues. CDR3 amino acids: CASSLTGTGNEQFF. The CDR3 nucleotides are TGTGCCAGCAGCTTGACAGGGACGGGCAATGAGCAGTTCTTC.

This clone was found a few times. CDR3 loop: CAIPGRDSNEKLFF. For the CDR3, the DNA is TGTGCCATCCCGGGCCGGGATTCTAATGAAAAACTGTTTTTT. This sequence joins TRBV7-9 and TRBJ1-4; D gene uncertain. The CDR3 sequence is 14 residues long. Per germline, CDR1 SEHNR and CDR2 FQNEAQ (reference sequence). Trimming stripped 10 bases from V and 3 bases from J, with 15 bases between.

This clone was counted a single time. The V gene is TRBV29-1, the J gene TRBJ2-7; 8 nucleotides line up with TRBD1. The germline V gene has CDR1 SQVTM and CDR2 ANQGSEA. The CDR3 extends over 12 amino acids. The ends lost 7 bases at V and 7 bases at J; junction bases unmatched: 9. The CDR3 sequence is CSAGQGSGEQYF. DNA of the CDR3: TGCAGCGCAGGACAGGGCTCGGGTGAGCAGTACTTC.

The chain employs TRBV27 and TRBJ1-1; D is uncertain. The germline V gene encodes CDR1 MNHEY and CDR2 SMNVEV (reference sequence). The V gene lost 2 bases and the J gene lost 3 bases, with 19 bases spanning the gap. CDR3 length: 17 residues. In nucleotides, the CDR3 is TGTGCCAGCAGTTTAAATGGTCGCGGGCTCGGGGACACTGAAGCTTTCTTT. It yields the protein CASSLNGRGLGDTEAFF.

The chain has TRBV5-1 and TRBJ1-1, with a tentative D call TRBD1 (5 bases). V dropped 1 base and J dropped 3 bases, with 10 bases sitting between them. This CDR3 is built from 14 residues. Germline lookup yields CDR1 SGHRS and CDR2 YFSETQ. The CDR3 loop reads CASSLKGLDTEAFF. The CDR3 nucleotides read TGCGCCAGCAGCTTGAAGGGACTAGACACTGAAGCTTTCTTT.

The rearrangement joins TRBV7-2 to TRBJ2-5; the D is unclear. The CDR3 runs 12 residues. V lost 5 bases and J 0 bases, leaving 4 bases between the germline ends. The germline V gene has CDR1 SGHTA and CDR2 FQGNSA. CDR3 residues: CASSLNQETQYF. As DNA, the CDR3 is TGTGCCAGCAGCCTTAACCAAGAGACCCAGTACTTC.

V and J are TRBV7-9 and TRBJ2-7; TRBD1 matches 8 bases. The trim removed 5 bases at V and 5 bases at J, leaving 11 bases unmatched. This CDR3 region has 15 residues. The germline V gene encodes CDR1 SEHNR and CDR2 FQNEAQ (reference sequence). CDR3 nucleotide sequence: TGTGCCAGCAGCCTTACGAGCAGGGGACAGGACGAGCAGTACTTC. Amino acids: CASSLTSRGQDEQYF. Looking up the rest from reference TRBV7-9 and TRBJ2-7 gives the full variable domain: DTGVSQNPRHKITKRGQNVTFRCDPISEHNRLYWYRQTLGQGPEFLTYFQNEAQLEKSRLLSDRFSAERPKGSFSTLEIQRTEQGDSAMYLCASSLTSRGQDEQYFGPGTRLTVT.

The V gene is TRBV2, the J gene TRBJ1-5; no clear D. Germline V CDR1 and CDR2: SNHLY, FYNNEI. This CDR3 region has 12 residues. Trimming shortened V by 2 bases and J by 9 bases, and 8 bases separated the two germline ends. For the CDR3, the DNA is TGTGCCAGCAGTGAACTGCCGGGGCCCCAGCATTTT. Amino acids: CASSELPGPQHF. The whole variable domain, remainder taken from reference TRBV2 and TRBJ1-5, is EPEVTQTPSHQVTQMGQEVILRCVPISNHLYFYWYRQILGQKVEFLVSFYNNEISEKSEIFDDQFSVERPDGSNFTLKIRSTKLEDSAMYFCASSELPGPQHFGDGTRLSIL.

The rearrangement links TRBV6-2 or TRBV6-3 to TRBJ1-2, with 9 bases aligning to TRBD1. This CDR3 contains 16 residues. The V segment lost 6 bases and the J segment 7 bases; nucleotides outside the gene matches: 15. Germline CDR1 MNHEY, CDR2 SVGEGT. CDR3 residues: CASSTPTLQGASGYTF. CDR3 DNA sequence: TGTGCCAGCAGCACACCGACCCTACAGGGGGCCTCTGGCTACACCTTC.

The chain links TRBV18 to TRBJ2-1, with 7 positions matching TRBD1. The CDR3 loop spans 13 amino acids. The V gene's germline CDR1 is KGHSH and CDR2 LQKENI. V dropped 5 bases and J dropped 7; count of bases not matched to a gene: 5. The CDR3 loop is CASSSLGQNEQFF. The CDR3 nucleotides read TGTGCCAGCTCAAGCCTGGGACAGAATGAGCAGTTCTTC.

The chain couples TRBV29-1 to TRBJ2-2, with 7 bases identical to TRBD1. Germline CDR1 SQVTM, CDR2 ANQGSEA. The CDR3 totals 14 residues. V lost 6 bases, J lost 5 bases, and 9 bases stayed unmatched. CDR3 DNA sequence: TGCAGCGTGAATGACAGGGTCGGGACCGGGGAGCTGTTTTTT. It codes for CSVNDRVGTGELFF.

The chain is built from TRBV5-1 and TRBJ1-1; unclear D gene. The germline gives CDR1 SGHRS, CDR2 YFSETQ. V was shortened by 0 bases and J by 5 bases, with 17 bases between the two germline ends. The CDR3 has 16 amino acids. CDR3 sequence reads: CASSLGWAAGGTEAFF. The CDR3 DNA reads TGCGCCAGCAGCTTGGGGTGGGCCGCGGGTGGGACTGAAGCTTTCTTT. Filled out from reference TRBV5-1 and TRBJ1-1, the complete variable domain reads KAGVTQTPRYLIKTRGQQVTLSCSPISGHRSVSWYQQTPGQGLQFLFEYFSETQRNKGNFPGRFSGRQFSNSRSEMNVSTLELGDSALYLCASSLGWAAGGTEAFFGQGTRLTVV.